This T cell receptor (beta chain) was obtained from a study of cytomegalovirus exposure and HLA in healthy donors. Produced via immunoSEQ multiplex PCR; TCRdb's table is partial and in-frame only. Of about 280,000 clones in the sample, 85% to 90% were seen once. V dropped 4 bases and J dropped 4 bases, with 14 bases sitting between them. The germline gives CDR1 SGDLS, CDR2 YYNGEE. CDR3 length: 14 amino acids. This receptor was taken from a woman in her late teens or twenties in good health and CMV-seronegative. The sequencing input was PBMCs. This sequence joins TRBV9 and TRBJ2-5, with a tentative D call TRBD2 (6 bases). The CDR3 DNA reads TGTGCCAGCAGCTACGGTGGAGGGTTAGAGACCCAGTACTTC. The encoded protein is CASSYGGGLETQYF.